This is a list of T cell receptor beta chains from one sample in a study of molecular identifiers for immune sequencing clone quantification. MiXCR was run by TCRdb on the PCR reads, yielding one entry per CDR3 protein. The sample contains tens of thousands of distinct CDR3 sequences, less than 20% of which appear only once. The sequencing input was naive CD8+ T cells from blood, with Jurkat cell RNA spiked in. The receptors derive from a human donor in good health. Some libraries in this study had Jurkat cell RNA spiked in. Both conserved end residues are part of each CDR3. A D gene is named only where the DNA matches it firmly. Size is stated for part of the rows, as once, few or many counts, or as a class when the clone is expanded.

CDR3nt | CDR3aa | d_gene | j_gene | abundance | v_gene
TGTGCCAGCAGTTGGGACTCAAGAACCTACGAGCAGTACTTC | CASSWDSRTYEQYF | . | TRBJ2-7 | . | TRBV27
TGTGCCAGCAGCTCGACGCCGGGACTTTCCTCCTACAATGAGCAGTTCTTC | CASSSTPGLSSYNEQFF | . | TRBJ2-1 | many | TRBV7-9
TGTGCCAGCAGCCAAGATCAGGGAGTACCCGAGCAGTACTTC | CASSQDQGVPEQYF | . | TRBJ2-7 | many | TRBV4-2
TGTGCCAGCAGTTCCCCCGGCGGGAGTGGCACAGATACGCAGTATTTT | CASSSPGGSGTDTQYF | TRBD2 | TRBJ2-3 | many | TRBV28
TGCAGTGCTAGAGATATCGAGACTAGAGGCACCGGGGAGCTGTTTTTT | CSARDIETRGTGELFF | . | TRBJ2-2 | many | TRBV20-1
TGTGCCAGCAGTTTCGCACCTCCAGAGACCCAGTACTTC | CASSFAPPETQYF | . | TRBJ2-5 | many | TRBV12-3/TRBV12-4
TGTGCCGGCCACGACGGTCAACGACTTAGCACAGATACGCAGTATTTT | CAGHDGQRLSTDTQYF | . | TRBJ2-3 | many | TRBV30
TGTGCCAGCAGGGAAGACAGGGCGAACACTGAAGCTTTCTTT | CASREDRANTEAFF | TRBD1 | TRBJ1-1 | many | TRBV9
TGTGCCAGCAGCCCAGGGTTTTTCTACGAGCAGTACTTC | CASSPGFFYEQYF | . | TRBJ2-7 | few | TRBV27
TGTGCCAGCTGGGAAGGGGGTGGCAATCAGCCCCAGCATTTT | CASWEGGGNQPQHF | . | TRBJ1-5 | many | TRBV6-2/TRBV6-3
TGCAGCGTTGTCACAGGGAACACTGAAGCTTTCTTT | CSVVTGNTEAFF | . | TRBJ1-1 | many | TRBV29-1
TGTGCCAGCAGTTTAGACGGGACAGGGGCTTTCTTT | CASSLDGTGAFF | TRBD1 | TRBJ1-1 | many | TRBV27
TGTGCCAGCAGCTTAGCCGGAGCCTTTCCGGGACAGGGGGCAATTTTCACCATACCGGATACGCAGTATTTT | CASSLAGAFPGQGAIFTIPDTQYF | TRBD1 | TRBJ2-3 | few | TRBV7-9
TGTGCCACCAGCAGAGACTTATGGACAGGGAATAATTCACCCCTCCACTTT | CATSRDLWTGNNSPLHF | TRBD1 | TRBJ1-6 | many | TRBV15
TGCGCCAGCAGCCAATTATCCGGTACGGTTATCGAGCAGTACTTC | CASSQLSGTVIEQYF | . | TRBJ2-7 | many | TRBV4-1
TGCGCCAGCAGCCAAGTATGGCAGGGCACTGAAGCTTTCTTT | CASSQVWQGTEAFF | . | TRBJ1-1 | many | TRBV4-1
TGTGCCAGCAGCAAGGGACAGACAGGGGCCAACGTCCTGACTTTC | CASSKGQTGANVLTF | TRBD1 | TRBJ2-6 | many | TRBV7-2
TGCGCCAGCAGCTCGGATGGGGGCGATTTAGACCAGCCCCAGCATTTT | CASSSDGGDLDQPQHF | . | TRBJ1-5 | many | TRBV5-1
TGTGCCAGCAGTTTATATCCCACCATCGGACAGACTAACTATGGCTACACCTTC | CASSLYPTIGQTNYGYTF | . | TRBJ1-2 | few | TRBV28
TGTGCCAGCAGCGCAGGTGGGGCAGAGACCCAGTACTTC | CASSAGGAETQYF | . | TRBJ2-5 | many | TRBV7-9
TGTGCCACCAGCAGAGTTGAGACAACCTACGAGCAGTACTTC | CATSRVETTYEQYF | . | TRBJ2-7 | . | TRBV15
TGCAGTGCTCCCCTAACGGGAGAGTCTTTTATGGAGACCCAGTACTTC | CSAPLTGESFMETQYF | . | TRBJ2-5 | many | TRBV20-1
TGTGCCAGCAGCCCAAATACGTGGGGGCTCATGAACACTGAAGCTTTCTTT | CASSPNTWGLMNTEAFF | . | TRBJ1-1 | many | TRBV12-3/TRBV12-4
TGTGCCAGCAGCGTTCACCCCTACGAGCAGTACTTC | CASSVHPYEQYF | . | TRBJ2-7 | . | TRBV5-5